These 15 T cell receptor beta chains were all obtained from the same sample, sequenced in a study of beta chain features in type 1 diabetes. Overall study results and limits: TCRB CDR3 length was moderately but significantly reduced in all four CD4+ subsets of Type 1 diabetes patients.

Expressed TCRB transcripts were sequenced after all isolated RNA was converted to cDNA. The protocol was immunoSEQ multiplex PCR, while the TCRdb copy is restricted to in-frame clones and leaves out a portion. Of around 650,000 clones listed, around 12% are singletons. Their specific antigens are unknown. Sequenced material: naive CD4+ T cells from blood. The receptors were gathered from a man aged 30 to 39 with type 1 diabetes.

This clone showed up just a few times. This rearrangement joins TRBV13 to TRBJ2-7; D not certain. The CDR3 consists of 12 residues. The V end lost 1 base, the J end lost 6 bases, and 7 bases lay between the germline ends. CDR1 and CDR2 from the germline V gene are PRHDT and FYEKMQ (reference sequence). The CDR3 DNA sequence: TGTGCCAGCAGCTTAGACGTTGGCGAGCAGTACTTC. Residues: CASSLDVGEQYF.

The CDR3 nucleotides read TGTGCCAGCAGCTTAACGCTACCCGGCTCTGGAAACACCATATATTTT. It specifies CASSLTLPGSGNTIYF. The rearrangement uses TRBV7-2 and TRBJ1-3; no definite D call. The length of the CDR3 is 16 residues. V lost 2 bases and J 0 bases, leaving 11 bases between the germline ends. Germline V gene sequence: CDR1 SGHTA, CDR2 FQGNSA.

A few counts support this clone. The chain links TRBV5-1 to TRBJ2-1; TRBD2 might be the D (6 bases). Germline loops: CDR1 SGHRS, CDR2 YFSETQ. V dropped 3 bases and J dropped 6 bases, with 16 bases sitting between them. The length of the CDR3 is 15 residues. Here the CDR3 reads CASSSGLTTGNEQFF. The CDR3 region has the DNA TGCGCCAGCAGCTCCGGACTAACCACGGGCAATGAGCAGTTCTTC. Full variable domain (outside the CDR3, taken from reference TRBV5-1 and TRBJ2-1): KAGVTQTPRYLIKTRGQQVTLSCSPISGHRSVSWYQQTPGQGLQFLFEYFSETQRNKGNFPGRFSGRQFSNSRSEMNVSTLELGDSALYLCASSSGLTTGNEQFFGPGTRLTVL.

This clone was counted once. The chain carries TRBV5-6 and TRBJ2-5; D unclear. The germline V gene encodes CDR1 SGHDT and CDR2 YYEEEE. V gave up 7 bases and J gave up 4 bases, with 17 bases separating them. This CDR3 has 14 residues. CDR3 residues: CASRNGWSGETQYF. The CDR3 DNA reads TGTGCCAGCCGGAACGGGTGGTCGGGAGAGACCCAGTACTTC.

This clone came up a few times. The rearrangement uses TRBV29-1 and TRBJ2-5, with D hard to call. Trimming removed 5 bases from V and 2 bases from J, with 6 bases in between. CDR1 and CDR2 (germline): SQVTM, ANQGSEA. The CDR3 totals 11 residues. The CDR3 loop reads CSVQKQETQYF. The CDR3 coding sequence is TGCAGCGTTCAGAAACAAGAGACCCAGTACTTC.

The chain employs TRBV5-1 and TRBJ1-2; TRBD1 agrees at 9 bases. CDR1 is SGHRS, CDR2 YFSETQ, per germline. V lost 0 bases, J lost 8 bases, and 8 bases stayed unmatched. CDR3 length equals 15 residues. The CDR3 reads CASSLAPGQGGGYTF. CDR3 in DNA: TGCGCCAGCAGCTTGGCTCCGGGACAGGGCGGCGGCTACACCTTC.

The chain is built from TRBV18 and TRBJ2-5; D tentatively reads TRBD1 or TRBD2 (5 bases each). The CDR3 spans 16 residues. V gave up 0 bases and J gave up 4 bases, with 15 bases separating them. From germline, CDR1 is KGHSH and CDR2 LQKENI. Here the CDR3 reads CASSPPGTFVRETQYF. CDR3 in DNA: TGTGCCAGCTCACCACCGGGGACGTTTGTCAGAGAGACCCAGTACTTC. Drawing the rest from reference TRBV18 and TRBJ2-5, the complete variable domain is NAGVMQNPRHLVRRRGQEARLRCSPMKGHSHVYWYRQLPEEGLKFMVYLQKENIIDESGMPKERFSAEFPKEGPSILRIQQVVRGDSAAYFCASSPPGTFVRETQYFGPGTRLLVL.

The CDR3 protein is CASSPPSGGPSGANVLTF. CDR3 nucleotides: TGTGCCAGCAGTCCCCCCAGCGGGGGCCCCTCTGGGGCCAACGTCCTGACTTTC. The genes are TRBV27 and TRBJ2-6; 8 nucleotides agree with TRBD2. The CDR3 consists of 18 residues. In germline, CDR1 is MNHEY, CDR2 SMNVEV (reference sequence). The V segment lost 5 bases and the J segment 0 bases; nucleotides outside the gene matches: 9.

Only a few counts were recorded for this clone. The V gene is TRBV14, the J gene TRBJ1-4, with D possibly being TRBD1 (6 bases). Germline V lookup: CDR1 SGHDN, CDR2 FVKESK. V was clipped by 10 bases and J by 7 bases, with 16 bases between them. The CDR3 consists of 13 residues. The CDR3 sequence: CATARVQGEKLFF. As DNA, the CDR3 is TGTGCCACCGCTAGGGTACAGGGTGAAAAACTGTTTTTT.

The chain recombines TRBV7-9 with TRBJ2-7; D remains unclear. CDR1 and CDR2 from the germline V gene are SEHNR and FQNEAQ (reference sequence). The V end was cut by 7 bases, the J end by 4 bases, with 8 bases between. CDR3 length equals 11 residues. CDR3 loop: CASTSEYEQYF. DNA of the CDR3: TGTGCCAGCACCTCTGAATACGAGCAGTACTTC. The full variable domain, in which reference TRBV7-9 and TRBJ2-7 provide the parts outside the CDR3, is DTGVSQNPRHKITKRGQNVTFRCDPISEHNRLYWYRQTLGQGPEFLTYFQNEAQLEKSRLLSDRFSAERPKGSFSTLEIQRTEQGDSAMYLCASTSEYEQYFGPGTRLTVT.

This clone has just a few counts. V gene TRBV7-2 combines with J gene TRBJ2-3; 10 bases align to TRBD2. There are 18 residues in the CDR3. Germline assignment: CDR1 SGHTA and CDR2 FQGNSA. V gave up 2 bases and J gave up 0 bases; unmatched junction bases: 8. The CDR3 here is CASSLSASGGLSTDTQYF. CDR3 nucleotides: TGTGCCAGCAGCTTATCGGCTAGCGGGGGACTCAGCACAGATACGCAGTATTTT.

At least ten counts were recorded for this clone. The V call is TRBV14, the J call TRBJ2-1; either TRBD1 or TRBD2 may supply D (5 bases each). The CDR3 runs to 15 residues. Trimming removed 1 base at V and 3 bases at J, with 10 bases between. Germline V gene lookup returns CDR1 SGHDN and CDR2 FVKESK. Written as DNA, the CDR3 is TGTGCCAGCAGCCAAGGAGGGGCGATCTACAATGAGCAGTTCTTC. Translating gives CASSQGGAIYNEQFF. The full variable domain, its missing parts supplied by reference TRBV14 and TRBJ2-1, is EAGVTQFPSHSVIEKGQTVTLRCDPISGHDNLYWYRRVMGKEIKFLLHFVKESKQDESGMPNNRFLAERTGGTYSTLKVQPAELEDSGVYFCASSQGGAIYNEQFFGPGTRLTVL.

The table lists this clone with a few counts. The chain couples TRBV10-3 to TRBJ1-2; TRBD1 matches 8 bases. The CDR3 contains 14 residues. The germline V gene has CDR1 ENHRY and CDR2 SYGVKD. Losses at the gene ends were 4 bases for V and 6 bases for J; bases not matched to a gene: 7. The CDR3 here is CAISVGGQADGYTF. The CDR3 nucleotides are TGTGCCATCAGTGTCGGGGGACAGGCGGATGGCTACACCTTC.

A few counts support this clone. The V call is TRBV11-2, the J call TRBJ2-1; D is unclear. This CDR3 is built from 10 residues. In germline, CDR1 is SGHAT, CDR2 FQNNGV. The ends were cut back, 3 bases at V and 9 bases at J, with 3 bases in the middle. The CDR3 DNA reads TGTGCCAGCAGCTTGTTTGAGCAGTTCTTC. The encoded protein is CASSLFEQFF.

This clone was recorded a few times. The chain couples TRBV7-2 to TRBJ1-5; D is perhaps TRBD1 (6 bases). V was shortened by 0 bases and J by 2 bases, with 11 bases between the two germline ends. Germline CDR1 reads SGHTA; CDR2 reads FQGNSA. The CDR3 runs to 16 residues. The CDR3 nucleotides are TGTGCCAGCAGCTTAGCTGGGGGCTTCGGCAATCAGCCCCAGCATTTT. It is translated as CASSLAGGFGNQPQHF.